This TCR beta chain was identified in a study of blood T cells in healthy people across ages. This clonotype was detected ten times or more. Its antigen is as yet unknown. Study-level points and caveats: Comparison with aged donors showed that long-lived donors had more naive CD4+ cells and higher diversity. Significant beta diversity loss was already apparent by age 40, declining roughly linearly.

The donors, aged about 6 to 100, were healthy Caucasians from Russia. There are 12 residues in the CDR3. The germline CDR1 and CDR2 sequences are MNHEY and SMNVEV (reference sequence). Trimming stripped 6 bases from V and 4 bases from J, with 9 bases between. Primers used in a second PCR of about 7 to 12 cycles were a sample-barcoded 5' primer and a J-beta primer mix. TCRdb redid the calling of the 5' RACE reads with MiXCR, one entry per CDR3 protein. The sample lists roughly 800,000 distinct CDR3 sequences, about 37% occurring once. The chain links TRBV27 to TRBJ1-1; D not certain. The sample consisted of blood. The clonotype comes from a man between 18 and 35 years old in good health. The CDR3 nucleotides are TGTGCCAGCAGGACGGTGGGCACTGAAGCTTTCTTT. The encoded protein is CASRTVGTEAFF.